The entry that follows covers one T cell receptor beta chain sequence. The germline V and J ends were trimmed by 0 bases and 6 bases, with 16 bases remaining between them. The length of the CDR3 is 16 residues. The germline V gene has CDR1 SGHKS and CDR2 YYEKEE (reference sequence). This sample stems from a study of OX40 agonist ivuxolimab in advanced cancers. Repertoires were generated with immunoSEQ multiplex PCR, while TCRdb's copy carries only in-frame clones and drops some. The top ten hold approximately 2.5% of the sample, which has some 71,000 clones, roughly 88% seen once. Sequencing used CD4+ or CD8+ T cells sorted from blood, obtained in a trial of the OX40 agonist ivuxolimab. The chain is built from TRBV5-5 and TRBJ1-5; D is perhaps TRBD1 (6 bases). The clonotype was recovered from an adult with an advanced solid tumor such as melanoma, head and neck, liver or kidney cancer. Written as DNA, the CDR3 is TGTGCCAGCAGCTTGGCCGGGGCAGGAGGGGGTCAGCCCCAGCATTTT. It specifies CASSLAGAGGGQPQHF. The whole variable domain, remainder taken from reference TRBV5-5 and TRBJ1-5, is DAGVTQSPTHLIKTRGQQVTLRCSPISGHKSVSWYQQVLGQGPQFIFQYYEKEERGRGNFPDRFSARQFPNYSSELNVNALLLGDSALYLCASSLAGAGGGQPQHFGDGTRLSIL.